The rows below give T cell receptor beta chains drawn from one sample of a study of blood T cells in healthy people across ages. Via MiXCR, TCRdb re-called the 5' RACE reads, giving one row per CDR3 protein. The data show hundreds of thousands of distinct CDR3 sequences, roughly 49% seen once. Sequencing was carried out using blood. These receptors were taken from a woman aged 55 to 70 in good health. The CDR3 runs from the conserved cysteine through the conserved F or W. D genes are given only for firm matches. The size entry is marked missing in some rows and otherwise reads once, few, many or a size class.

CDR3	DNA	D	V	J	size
CASSYGTNTEAFF	TGTGCCAGCAGTTACGGCACAAACACTGAAGCTTTCTTT	.	TRBV6-2/TRBV6-3	TRBJ1-1	.
CASSQDNGGIAGHLTDTQYF	TGTGCCAGCAGCCAAGATAATGGAGGGATAGCGGGGCACCTCACAGATACGCAGTATTTT	TRBD2	TRBV3-1	TRBJ2-3	.
CATSDSGREKYRGELFF	TGTGCCACCAGTGATTCTGGGCGGGAGAAGTATCGCGGGGAGCTGTTTTTT	TRBD2	TRBV24-1	TRBJ2-2	.
CASSQLLGGTSTDTQYF	TGCGCCAGCAGCCAATTACTGGGGGGAACTAGCACAGATACGCAGTATTTT	.	TRBV4-3	TRBJ2-3	.
CASSPYPAAQPQHF	TGTGCCAGCAGTCCATACCCTGCTGCTCAGCCCCAGCATTTT	.	TRBV6-1	TRBJ1-5	.
CASTPTSNREETQYF	TGTGCCAGCACCCCCACCTCTAACAGGGAAGAGACCCAGTACTTC	.	TRBV7-3	TRBJ2-5	.
CASSQDGEISYEQYF	TGCGCCAGCAGCCAAGATGGGGAGATCTCCTACGAGCAGTACTTC	.	TRBV4-3	TRBJ2-7	once
CASSQEGHGYTF	TGTGCCAGCAGCCAGGAAGGACATGGCTACACCTTC	.	TRBV4-2	TRBJ1-2	.
CASSFPISYEQYF	TGTGCCAGCAGTTTCCCCATCTCCTACGAGCAGTACTTC	.	TRBV2	TRBJ2-7	.
CAISENINQPQHF	TGTGCCATCAGTGAGAACATAAATCAGCCCCAGCATTTT	.	TRBV10-3	TRBJ1-5	.
CASSETSGGYEQFF	TGCGCCAGCAGCGAAACTAGCGGGGGCTACGAGCAGTTCTTC	TRBD2	TRBV5-1	TRBJ2-1	few
CASSKDRPCEQYF	TGTGCCAGCAGTAAGGACCGACCCTGCGAGCAGTACTTC	.	TRBV27	TRBJ2-7	once
CASSDSKRGNTGELFF	TGTGCCAGCAGTGACTCGAAAAGGGGTAACACCGGGGAGCTGTTTTTT	.	TRBV25-1	TRBJ2-2	once
CAAWRTGTYEQYF	TGTGCTGCCTGGAGGACAGGGACGTACGAGCAGTACTTC	TRBD1	TRBV27	TRBJ2-7	.
CASTTPPNEQFF	TGTGCCAGCACCACCCCCCCTAATGAGCAGTTCTTC	.	TRBV12-3/TRBV12-4	TRBJ2-1	few
CASSQDPVSASGNTIYF	TGTGCCAGCAGCCAAGATCCTGTGTCGGCCTCTGGAAACACCATATATTTT	.	TRBV4-2	TRBJ1-3	.
CSARITEALAKNIQYF	TGCAGTGCTAGAATCACTGAGGCGCTAGCCAAAAACATTCAGTACTTC	.	TRBV20-1	TRBJ2-4	.
CASSVEGGSYNEQFF	TGTGCCAGCAGCGTAGAGGGCGGATCCTACAATGAGCAGTTCTTC	.	TRBV9	TRBJ2-1	once
CASSLRSRDKNIQYF	TGTGCCAGCAGCTTGAGGAGCCGGGACAAAAACATTCAGTACTTC	.	TRBV5-4	TRBJ2-4	.
CASSTSTGTGAFYGYTF	TGTGCCAGCAGCACGTCTACCGGGACAGGGGCCTTCTATGGCTACACCTTC	TRBD1	TRBV7-9	TRBJ1-2	.
CSVEGTSVSYEQYF	TGCAGCGTTGAGGGGACTAGCGTCTCCTACGAGCAGTACTTC	TRBD2	TRBV29-1	TRBJ2-7	.
CAITGRDSGSSHEQYF	TGTGCCATCACTGGAAGAGACAGCGGGAGCTCCCACGAGCAGTACTTC	TRBD2	TRBV10-3	TRBJ2-7	few
CAMEYTDTQYF	TGTGCCATGGAGTACACAGATACGCAGTATTTT	.	TRBV10-3	TRBJ2-3	.
CASSDLAGGAKNIQYF	TGTGCCAGCAGTGACTTAGCGGGAGGGGCCAAAAACATTCAGTACTTC	TRBD2	TRBV2	TRBJ2-4	few
CASSQVVDDNYGYTF	TGCGCCAGCAGCCAAGTCGTCGATGATAACTATGGCTACACCTTC	.	TRBV4-3	TRBJ1-2	.
CASSFTWGDSGANVLTF	TGTGCCAGCAGCTTTACCTGGGGAGACTCTGGGGCCAACGTCCTGACTTTC	.	TRBV7-9	TRBJ2-6	few
CASSPGGLAGDYEQYF	TGTGCCAGCAGCCCCGGGGGACTAGCGGGGGACTACGAGCAGTACTTC	TRBD2	TRBV7-8	TRBJ2-7	.
CASSCIQGYEQYF	TGTGCCAGCAGTTGTATTCAGGGCTACGAGCAGTACTTC	.	TRBV27	TRBJ2-7	few
CASRGQGRDTGELFF	TGTGCCAGCAGAGGACAGGGTAGGGACACCGGGGAGCTGTTTTTT	TRBD1	TRBV2	TRBJ2-2	few
CASSFTGDTLVADYEQYF	TGTGCCAGCAGTTTCACAGGGGACACCCTGGTAGCGGACTACGAGCAGTACTTC	.	TRBV28	TRBJ2-7	many
CSARGKVPESYNEQFF	TGCAGTGCTAGAGGCAAGGTACCGGAGTCCTACAATGAGCAGTTCTTC	.	TRBV20-1	TRBJ2-1	.
CASTGGGQTEAFF	TGTGCCAGCACCGGGGGGGGACAGACTGAAGCTTTCTTT	TRBD1	TRBV12-3/TRBV12-4	TRBJ1-1	.
CASKWGSYTSYEQYF	TGTGCCAGCAAGTGGGGCAGCTACACCTCCTACGAGCAGTACTTC	.	TRBV2	TRBJ2-7	.
CAIRDGWDEQYF	TGTGCCATCAGGGACGGCTGGGACGAGCAGTACTTC	.	TRBV10-3	TRBJ2-7	.
CSVGSGDSYGYTF	TGCAGCGTTGGGTCAGGGGATTCCTATGGCTACACCTTC	.	TRBV29-1	TRBJ1-2	.
CASRTANEQYF	TGTGCCAGCAGAACGGCGAACGAGCAGTACTTC	.	TRBV6-6	TRBJ2-7	few
CASSSGTSGRTGELFF	TGCGCCAGCAGCTCCGGGACTAGCGGGAGGACCGGGGAGCTGTTTTTT	TRBD2	TRBV5-1	TRBJ2-2	once